These 12 T cell receptor beta chains came from one sample sequenced in a study of blood T cell repertoires in COVID-19 (dated by TCRdb to about 2020). The method behind the library was the immunoSEQ multiplex PCR assay. In its TCRdb copy, this immuneACCESS table keeps in-frame sequences only and misses some clones. Where compared with another copy, unresolved V genes explain less than half of these, and the others have no known cause. The sample contains around 190,000 clones, 84% of them found a single time. About 3.2% of the sample comes from the top ten. The material sequenced was PBMCs or T cells enriched from blood (not recorded which). The source is a woman younger than 45 who had been exposed to COVID-19.

The gene calls are TRBV6-5 and TRBJ1-3; 8 bases align to TRBD1. V trimming: 6 bases; J trimming: 8 bases; junction bases outside the gene matches: 12. Germline loops: CDR1 MNHEY, CDR2 SVGAGI. The CDR3 extends over 15 amino acids. The CDR3 protein is CASSQDQGAGHTIYF. The CDR3, as DNA: TGTGCCAGCAGCCAAGATCAGGGGGCAGGGCACACCATATATTTT.

The chain combines TRBV6-5 with TRBJ2-1; D is possibly TRBD1 (5 bases). The CDR3 extends over 15 amino acids. CDR1 is MNHEY, CDR2 SVGAGI, per germline. V dropped 0 bases and J dropped 8 bases, with 14 bases sitting between them. Here the CDR3 DNA reads TGTGCCAGCAGTTACTCGACAGTGAATAGGGATGAGCAGTTCTTC. This translates into CASSYSTVNRDEQFF.

The V and J genes are TRBV5-1 and TRBJ1-2; D unclear. V dropped 4 bases and J dropped 4 bases, with 17 bases sitting between them. CDR1 and CDR2 from the germline V gene are SGHRS and YFSETQ. This CDR3 comprises 15 residues. The CDR3 loop is CASSTEAGTAYGYTF. CDR3 in DNA: TGCGCCAGCAGCACTGAGGCGGGTACGGCCTATGGCTACACCTTC. Together with reference TRBV5-1 and TRBJ1-2, the CDR3 gives the full variable domain: KAGVTQTPRYLIKTRGQQVTLSCSPISGHRSVSWYQQTPGQGLQFLFEYFSETQRNKGNFPGRFSGRQFSNSRSEMNVSTLELGDSALYLCASSTEAGTAYGYTFGSGTRLTVV.

The J gene is TRBJ2-2, the V gene TRBV27; the D is unclear. Trimming shortened V by 0 bases and J by 4 bases, and 3 bases separated the two germline ends. CDR1 is MNHEY and CDR2 is SMNVEV in the germline V gene (reference sequence). The CDR3 runs to 13 residues. The chain's CDR3 is CASSLSRTGELFF. The CDR3 DNA is TGTGCCAGCAGTTTATCTCGCACCGGGGAGCTGTTTTTT.

This chain links TRBV5-1 with TRBJ2-6, with TRBD1 matching over 8 bases. There are 17 residues in the CDR3. The germline V gene has CDR1 SGHRS and CDR2 YFSETQ. Trimming cost V 3 bases and J 0 bases; bases outside gene matches: 5. CDR3 nucleotide sequence: TGCGCCAGCAGCTCCACCGGGACAGGCTCTGGGGCCAACGTCCTGACTTTC. It translates to CASSSTGTGSGANVLTF.

The genes are TRBV5-1 and TRBJ2-1, with D possibly matching TRBD2 (6 bases). CDR1 SGHRS and CDR2 YFSETQ come from the germline V gene. The CDR3 contains 15 residues. V was trimmed by 4 bases and J by 6 bases, leaving 17 bases between them. The CDR3 loop reads CASSPGGATLNEQFF. CDR3 nucleotide sequence: TGCGCCAGCAGCCCCGGCGGGGCCACGCTCAATGAGCAGTTCTTC.

The CDR3 region is CASSLPGQGFEQYF. CDR3 bases: TGTGCCAGCAGTTTGCCGGGACAGGGGTTCGAGCAGTACTTC. The gene calls are TRBV27 and TRBJ2-7; 10 bases align to TRBD1. Losses at the gene ends were 3 bases for V and 6 bases for J; bases not matched to a gene: 5. Germline V gene data show CDR1 as MNHEY and CDR2 as SMNVEV (reference sequence). This CDR3 comprises 14 residues.

This chain links TRBV5-1 with TRBJ2-1; no firm D call. From germline, CDR1 is SGHRS and CDR2 YFSETQ. This CDR3 spans 13 amino acids. Trimming removed 4 bases at V and 5 bases at J, with 10 bases between. Here the CDR3 reads CASSPSPDNEQFF. CDR3 nucleotides: TGCGCCAGCAGCCCGAGTCCGGACAATGAGCAGTTCTTC.

This clone was found once. The chain employs TRBV2 and TRBJ1-6; the D is unclear. The V gene lost 3 bases and the J gene lost 5 bases, with 2 bases spanning the gap. This CDR3 is built from 12 residues. Germline V gene data show CDR1 as SNHLY and CDR2 as FYNNEI. As DNA, the CDR3 is TGTGCCAGCAGTGATAATAATTCACCCCTCCACTTT. Encoded protein: CASSDNNSPLHF.

The chain recombines TRBV9 with TRBJ2-3; no definite D call. The CDR3 is 13 amino acids. Trimming cost V 0 bases and J 5 bases, with 7 bases left between them. CDR1 is SGDLS and CDR2 is YYNGEE in the germline V gene. The CDR3 DNA reads TGTGCCAGCAGCGTAGTCCCGGGAGATACGCAGTATTTT. Amino acids: CASSVVPGDTQYF.

The chain employs TRBV11-2 and TRBJ2-5, with 7 positions matching TRBD1. The CDR3 contains 15 residues. The germline gives CDR1 SGHAT, CDR2 FQNNGV. The V and J ends lost 3 bases and 2 bases, in that order; junction bases with no gene match: 6. The CDR3 sequence: CASSLGQNMQETQYF. The CDR3 coding sequence is TGTGCCAGCAGCTTGGGACAGAACATGCAAGAGACCCAGTACTTC.

This clone was counted a single time. This chain joins TRBV29-1 and TRBJ1-2, with TRBD1 as a possible D gene (6 bases). V lost 2 bases, J lost 3 bases, and 16 bases lay in between. Germline V gene data show CDR1 as SQVTM and CDR2 as ANQGSEA. The CDR3 contains 15 residues. CDR3 region: CSVESEQGGDYGYTF. CDR3 in DNA: TGCAGCGTTGAATCCGAACAGGGAGGGGACTATGGCTACACCTTC.